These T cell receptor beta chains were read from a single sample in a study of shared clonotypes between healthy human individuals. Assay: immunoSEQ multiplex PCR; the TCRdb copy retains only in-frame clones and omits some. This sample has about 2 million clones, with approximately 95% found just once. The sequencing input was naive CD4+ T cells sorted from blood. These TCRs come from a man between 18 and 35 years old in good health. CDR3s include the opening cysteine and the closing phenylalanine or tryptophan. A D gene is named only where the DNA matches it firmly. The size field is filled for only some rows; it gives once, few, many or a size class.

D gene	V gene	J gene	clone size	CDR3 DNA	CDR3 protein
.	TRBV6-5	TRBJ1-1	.	TGTGCCAGCAACCCCCGGCTCAGGGGTGGCACTGAAGCTTTCTTT	CASNPRLRGGTEAFF
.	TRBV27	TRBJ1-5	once	TGTGCCAGCACCCTGACAGAGCCCCATAGCAATCAGCCCCAGCATTTT	CASTLTEPHSNQPQHF
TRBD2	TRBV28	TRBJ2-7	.	TGTGCCAGCACTCTCCCGGGGGGTGAGCAGTACTTC	CASTLPGGEQYF
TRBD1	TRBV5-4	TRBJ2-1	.	TGTGCCAGCAGTGCTGCTGTGGGGACAGGGAACTCCTACAATGAGCAGTTCTTC	CASSAAVGTGNSYNEQFF
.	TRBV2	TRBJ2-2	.	TGTGCCAGCAGAGCCGGTGGGGAGCTGTTTTTT	CASRAGGELFF
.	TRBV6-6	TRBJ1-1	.	TGTGCCAGCAGTTCAGGAACTGAAGCTTTCTTT	CASSSGTEAFF
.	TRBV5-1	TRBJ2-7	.	TGCGCCAGCAGCCTGAACTCCTACGAGCAGTACTTC	CASSLNSYEQYF
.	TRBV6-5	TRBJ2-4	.	TGTGCGGTGACAGGTCGAAACATTCAGTACTTC	CAVTGRNIQYF
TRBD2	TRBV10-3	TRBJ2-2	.	TGTGCCACAGGACTAGCGGAGAACACCGGGGAGCTGTTTTTT	CATGLAENTGELFF
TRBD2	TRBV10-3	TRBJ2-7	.	TGTGCCATCAGAAGACTAGCGGACTCCTACGAGCAGTACTTC	CAIRRLADSYEQYF
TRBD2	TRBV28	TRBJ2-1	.	TGTGCCAGCAGTTCCCCCCCGACTAGCGGGGGATACAATGGTCAGTTCTTC	CASSSPPTSGGYNGQFF
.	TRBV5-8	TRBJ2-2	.	TGTGCCAGCAGCCATAGGACCGGGGAGCTGTTTTTT	CASSHRTGELFF
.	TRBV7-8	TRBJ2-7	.	TGTGGCGTAGGGGACAAGGGACCCTCGTACGAGCAGTACTTC	CGVGDKGPSYEQYF
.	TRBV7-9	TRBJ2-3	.	TGTGCCAGCAGAGACACAGACACAGATACGCAGTATTTT	CASRDTDTDTQYF
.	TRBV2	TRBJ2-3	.	TGTGCCAGCCAGGCCGAAAACACAGATACGCAGTATTTT	CASQAENTDTQYF
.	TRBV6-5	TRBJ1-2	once	TGTGCCAGCAGGGGCCAGCTATGGGACGGCTACACCTTC	CASRGQLWDGYTF
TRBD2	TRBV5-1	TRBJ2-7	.	TGCGCCAGCAGCGTAAGCGGGGGCCCCGTGGTGGAGCAGTACTTC	CASSVSGGPVVEQYF
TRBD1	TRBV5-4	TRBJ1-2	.	TGTGCCAGCAGCACGGGACAGGGGGCGAACGGCTACACCTTC	CASSTGQGANGYTF
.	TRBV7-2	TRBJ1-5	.	TGTGCCAGCAGCTTAGACAGGGATCAGCCCCAGCATTTT	CASSLDRDQPQHF
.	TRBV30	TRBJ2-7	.	TGTGCCTGGTGGACAGCCAGTTCCTACGAGCAGTACTTC	CAWWTASSYEQYF
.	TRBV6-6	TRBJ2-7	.	TGTGCCAGCAGTTACTCTATGGGATTACCCTACGAGCAGTACTTC	CASSYSMGLPYEQYF
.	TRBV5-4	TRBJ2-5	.	TGTGCCAGCAGTTCTCCCAAGGGGGGAGGAGAGACCCAGTACTTC	CASSSPKGGGETQYF
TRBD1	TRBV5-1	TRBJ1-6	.	TGCGCCAGCAGCTTAACGGGACAGGGGGGCGCGGGTCATGATTCACCCCTCCACTTT	CASSLTGQGGAGHDSPLHF
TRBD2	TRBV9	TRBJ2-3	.	TGTGCCAGCAATATCGGGGGGGCCTCAGATACGCAGTATTTT	CASNIGGASDTQYF
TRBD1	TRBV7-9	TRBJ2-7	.	TGTGCCAGCAGCTTACAGGGGGACGCAGTTCACGAGCAGTACTTC	CASSLQGDAVHEQYF